This TCR beta chain was sequenced during a study of persistence of HIV-infected CD4 T cells (dated by TCRdb to the early 2020s). Some background on the complete study: Suppressive ART had been received by participants for a median of roughly eight years. Apart from two participants who underwent leukapheresis at a single time point, peripheral blood samples of up to roughly 200 mL were collected from participants at multiple time points. Anti-CD3/anti-CD28 stimulation activated a higher proportion of cells, with a lower memory fraction, than antigen stimulation. The study isolated CMV- and HIV-1 Gag-responding CD4+ T cells from ART-treated individuals to examine antigen-driven clonal expansion of HIV-1-infected cells. The clonality of all cells in each sorted population was measured by TCRbeta sequencing, and the clonality of infected cells was measured by proviral sequencing. Cross-participant TCR cluster analysis included 8 or 9 participants for CMV and over five participants for Gag.

The CDR3, cysteine through phenylalanine, is 15 amino acids long. The kept DNA is CDR3 alone, 45 bases in frame from the first base. CDR1 is given as KGHSH and CDR2 as LQKENI, both from the germline V gene. V is pruned by 3 bases and J by 7 bases, leaving 4 bases of the junction without a gene match. A note on this clone: Its antigen remains undetermined. Qualities for individual bases were not recorded, and no much larger clone is one base off.

The immunoSEQ hsTCRB assay version 4 in survey mode was used to sequence TCRbeta repertoires from genomic DNA. For TCRbeta sequencing, genomic DNA was diluted to 9.5 to 10 ng/uL, and up to 1 ug was used per sample. On the study's bioinformatics: ImmunoSeq Analyzer 3.0 was used for analysis of TCRbeta data, and diversity was computed on productive nucleotide rearrangements. Using the Immunarch R package, lower-bound TCR diversity was estimated with the improved Chao index and clonality was estimated with the Gini coefficient. Different nucleotide rearrangements encoding the same CDR3beta amino acid sequence were treated as distinct clonotypes. TCRbeta sequences significantly enriched in antigen-responding cells relative to anti-CD3/anti-CD28-activated cells were identified by differential abundance analysis. TCRs were clustered by predicted peptide-MHC specificity with GLIPH2, both within individual participants and across merged participant data sets. In its TCRdb copy, this immuneACCESS table keeps in-frame sequences only and misses some clones. Where compared with another copy, unresolved V genes explain less than half of these, and the others have no known cause. The V and J calls and clone size were taken over from that table, and D and trimming were inferred from the DNA. Present in this sample are under 50,000 clones, 80% to 95% of which were seen just once. The biggest ten clones account for about 1.8% of the sample.

Study-wide conclusions, independent of this receptor: Significantly lower TCRbeta richness was observed in CMV- and Gag-responding cells than in anti-CD3/anti-CD28-responding cells, and higher oligoclonality was observed in CMV-responding cells than in CD3/CD28-stimulated and Gag-responding cells. TCR oligoclonality correlated with proviral oligoclonality within the same sorted populations. Enrichment of degenerate expanded CDR3beta sequences was found in antigen-responding cells, suggesting convergent selection of CD4+ responses to CMV and Gag. Bulk TCR analyses could not be restricted to the rare CMV-responding cells that actually carried HIV-1 proviruses. Few individuals were included in the study, and only a limited range of antigens was tested.

The label giving this sample's treatment or condition can be read as: suppressive antiretroviral therapy. As a nonspecific positive control representing the CD4+ T cell repertoire, the cells were stimulated with anti-CD3/anti-CD28 magnetic beads. Responding CD4+ T cells were sorted by upregulation of both CD40 ligand and CD69. HIV-1-infected adults in whom suppressive ART had been started during chronic infection were enrolled as participants. For at least 4 years, participants had undetectable plasma HIV-1 RNA, below 50 copies/mL. To be included, participants needed a CD4+ T cell count above 400 cells/uL and a positive CMV serology. Before stimulation, PBMCs were isolated using density centrifugation and then depleted of CD8+ T cells. Stimulation of CD8-depleted PBMCs was carried out for about 20 hours with anti-CD28/CD49d costimulation, CD40-blocking antibody and enfuvirtide, to prevent new infections. Cell sorting was done on a Beckman Coulter MoFlo Legacy or XDP sorter, and dead cells were excluded with propidium iodide. For samples with more than one million cells, genomic DNA was extracted with the QIAamp DNA Mini Kit, and for all other samples the Quick-DNA Microprep Kit was used.

The rearrangement joined TRBV18 to TRBJ2-1, and 12 bases in between align with TRBD2. The source was CD4+ T cells sorted from PBMCs after 18-hour stimulation, collected from a patient who received antiretroviral therapy. The cell subset or site label here, explained by the study, means: CD40L+CD69+ CD4 T cells responding to anti-CD3/anti-CD28 beads, representing the overall repertoire. This clonotype was sampled from an adult man with HIV who was CMV-seropositive. For the CDR3, the sequence is CASSPRTSGVNEQFF. The DNA reads as follows: TGTGCCAGCTCACCGCGGACTAGCGGGGTGAATGAGCAGTTCTTC. Reference TRBV18 and TRBJ2-1 proteins supply the regions before and after the CDR3; the full variable domain is: NAGVMQNPRHLVRRRGQEARLRCSPMKGHSHVYWYRQLPEEGLKFMVYLQKENIIDESGMPKERFSAEFPKEGPSILRIQQVVRGDSAAYFCASSPRTSGVNEQFFGPGTRLTVL.